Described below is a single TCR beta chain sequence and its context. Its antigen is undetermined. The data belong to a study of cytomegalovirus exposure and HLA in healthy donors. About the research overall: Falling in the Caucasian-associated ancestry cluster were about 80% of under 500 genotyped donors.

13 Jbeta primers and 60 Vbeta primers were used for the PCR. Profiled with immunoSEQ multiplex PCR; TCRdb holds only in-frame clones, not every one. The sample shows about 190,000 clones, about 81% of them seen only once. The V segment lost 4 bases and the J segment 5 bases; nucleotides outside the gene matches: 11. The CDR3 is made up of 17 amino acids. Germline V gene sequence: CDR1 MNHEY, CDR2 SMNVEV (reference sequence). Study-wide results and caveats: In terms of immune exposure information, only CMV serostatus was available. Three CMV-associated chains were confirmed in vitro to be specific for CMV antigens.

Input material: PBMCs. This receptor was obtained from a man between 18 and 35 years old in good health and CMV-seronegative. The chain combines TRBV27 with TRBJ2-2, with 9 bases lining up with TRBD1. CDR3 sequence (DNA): TGTGCCAGCAGTTATACCGGGACAGGGCGGTTGACCGGGGAGCTGTTTTTT. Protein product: CASSYTGTGRLTGELFF.